Listed here are 25 T cell receptor beta chains from one sample, sequenced in a study of control samples from healthy donors and cancer patients. Repertoires were generated with immunoSEQ multiplex PCR, while TCRdb's copy carries only in-frame clones and drops some. Here the sample spans tens of thousands of clones, around 87% being singletons. Sequencing was performed on blood. The receptors shown here come from a man over 45 in good health.

This chain links TRBV21-1 with TRBJ2-5; the table names TRBD1, a call not compared with the DNA. TRBV21-1 represents a pseudogene. The CDR3 sequence is 15 residues long. The CDR3: CASSKDRPCQETQYF. In DNA form, the CDR3 reads TGTGCCAGCAGCAAGGACAGACCATGCCAAGAGACCCAGTACTTC.

V gene TRBV4-3 combines with J gene TRBJ2-7, with TRBD2 matching over 9 bases. V trimming: 4 bases; J trimming: 6 bases; junction bases outside the gene matches: 16. This CDR3 is built from 17 residues. CDR1 and CDR2 (germline): LGHNA, YSLEER. CDR3 in DNA: TGCGCCAGCAGCCGGGGCATCGGGACTAGCCGGTTTCTCGAGCAGTACTTC. Translating gives CASSRGIGTSRFLEQYF.

This CDR3 is CASSRLAGGYEQFF. For the CDR3, the DNA is TGTGCCAGCAGCAGGCTAGCGGGGGGATATGAGCAGTTCTTC. This rearrangement joins TRBV6-2 or TRBV6-3 to TRBJ2-1, with 11 nucleotides matching TRBD2. From germline, CDR1 is MNHEY and CDR2 SVGEGT. J lost 8 bases, V lost 6 bases, and 6 bases had no gene match. The CDR3 has 14 amino acids.

V usage is TRBV7-9 and J usage is TRBJ2-5; 8 bases align to TRBD2. With 5 bases clipped from V and 5 bases from J, the junction kept 4 bases outside the gene matches. The CDR3 covers 13 residues. Germline V lookup: CDR1 SEHNR, CDR2 FQNEAQ (reference sequence). CDR3 nucleotide sequence: TGTGCCAGCAGCCGAGCGGGAGTGGAGACCCAGTACTTC. It codes for CASSRAGVETQYF.

The J gene is TRBJ2-7, the V gene TRBV12-3 or TRBV12-4; 10 nucleotides align to TRBD1. The V gene end was trimmed by 3 bases and the J gene end by 5 bases; junction bases not matched to a gene: 1. The CDR3 extends over 13 amino acids. CDR3 sequence (DNA): TGTGCCAGCAGTTTGGACAGGGGGGACGAGCAGTACTTC. The encoded protein is CASSLDRGDEQYF.

The CDR3 is CASSDLGSNTGELFF. As DNA, the CDR3 is TGTGCCAGCAGCGACCTAGGGTCGAACACCGGGGAGCTGTTTTTT. The chain has TRBV9 and TRBJ2-2, with D unresolved. V lost 3 bases to trimming and J lost 0 bases, with 9 bases between them. The germline CDR1 and CDR2 sequences are SGDLS and YYNGEE. The CDR3 extends over 15 amino acids.

This chain links TRBV19 with TRBJ2-3; D is unresolved. Trimming removed 5 bases at V and 3 bases at J, with 21 bases between. This CDR3 spans 17 amino acids. CDR1 is LNHDA and CDR2 is SQIVND in the germline V gene (reference sequence). The CDR3 reads CASSSQLILVGTDTQYF. CDR3 nucleotides: TGTGCCAGTAGTTCTCAACTTATCCTGGTGGGGACAGATACGCAGTATTTT.

This chain uses TRBV7-3 with TRBJ2-1, with 7 bases identical to TRBD1. Germline V gene sequence: CDR1 SGHTA, CDR2 FQGTGA. Trimming removed 1 base from V and 0 bases from J; junction bases left unmatched: 0. The CDR3 extends over 15 amino acids. CDR3 in DNA: TGTGCCAGCAGCTTAAACAGGGGCTCCTACAATGAGCAGTTCTTC. It codes for CASSLNRGSYNEQFF.

The chain joins TRBV2 to TRBJ2-5; 11 bases map to TRBD2. Germline loops: CDR1 SNHLY, CDR2 FYNNEI. CDR3 size: 15 residues. Trimming at V came to 6 bases and at J to 2 bases, leaving 5 bases not matched to a gene. For the CDR3, the DNA is TGTGCCAGCAGCTCAATAGCGGGAGGGCAAGAGACCCAGTACTTC. This encodes CASSSIAGGQETQYF.

The rearrangement joins TRBV6-5 to TRBJ2-3; D gene ambiguous. Trimming removed 5 bases from V and 4 bases from J, with 10 bases in between. CDR1 is MNHEY, CDR2 SVGAGI, per germline. The CDR3 runs to 13 residues. CDR3 residues: CASSIHSADTQYF. DNA of the CDR3: TGTGCCAGCAGTATCCACTCGGCAGATACGCAGTATTTT.

The genes are TRBV5-1 and TRBJ1-1, with D tentatively TRBD1 (5 bases). There are 13 residues in the CDR3. Trimming stripped 6 bases from V and 1 base from J, with 10 bases between. Germline CDR1 and CDR2: SGHRS and YFSETQ. The CDR3 DNA follows: TGCGCCAGCAAAAGGGACGGGAACACTGAAGCTTTCTTT. Residues: CASKRDGNTEAFF.

The rearrangement links TRBV19 to TRBJ1-2; D ambiguous. CDR1 LNHDA and CDR2 SQIVND come from the germline V gene (reference sequence). Trimming shortened V by 4 bases and J by 4 bases, and 7 bases separated the two germline ends. The CDR3 runs to 12 residues. The CDR3 loop reads CASSTQSYGYTF. The DNA of the CDR3 is TGTGCCAGTAGTACGCAGAGCTATGGCTACACCTTC.

This chain uses TRBV21-1 with TRBJ2-1; the table's TRBD1 call for D was not verified on the DNA. TRBV21-1 is described as a pseudogene. There are 14 residues in the CDR3. CDR3 sequence (DNA): TGTGCCAGCAGCACCCACCTGGCCCACAATGAGCAGTTCTTC. Its translation is CASSTHLAHNEQFF.

This clone is a singleton in its sample. The chain joins TRBV6-2 or TRBV6-3 to TRBJ2-5; D ambiguous. V lost 0 bases and J lost 5, with 4 bases in between. The CDR3 is made up of 12 amino acids. CDR1 and CDR2 from the germline V gene are MNHEY and SVGEGT. CDR3 DNA: TGTGCCAGCAGTTACTCTCTGGAGACCCAGTACTTC. Translating gives CASSYSLETQYF.

V and J are TRBV29-1 and TRBJ2-2; TRBD1 is a possible D gene (6 bases). V was shortened by 3 bases and J by 6 bases, with 8 bases between the two germline ends. CDR3 length equals 12 residues. Germline V gives CDR1 SQVTM, CDR2 ANQGSEA. This CDR3 reads CSVDEGAGELFF. CDR3 coding DNA: TGCAGCGTTGACGAGGGGGCCGGGGAGCTGTTTTTT.

The V call is TRBV7-2, the J call TRBJ2-7, with no clear D. CDR3 length equals 14 residues. V gave up 5 bases and J gave up 2 bases, with 13 bases separating them. The germline CDR1 and CDR2 sequences are SGHTA and FQGNSA. In nucleotides, the CDR3 is TGTGCCAGCAGCCCCGTTTTTTCCCCCTACGAGCAGTACTTC. This encodes CASSPVFSPYEQYF.

This clone was recorded only once. The rearrangement links TRBV10-2 to TRBJ2-5; D not certain. CDR1 and CDR2 from the germline V gene are WSHSY and SAAADI. V gave up 3 bases and J gave up 0 bases, with 5 bases separating them. This CDR3 is built from 13 residues. The DNA of the CDR3 is TGCGCCAGCAGTGACACCAACCAAGAGACCCAGTACTTC. The encoded protein is CASSDTNQETQYF.

The CDR3 protein is CATSSIAGAGETQYF. In nucleotides, the CDR3 is TGTGCCACCAGCAGCATAGCGGGGGCCGGCGAGACCCAGTACTTC. The chain is built from TRBV15 and TRBJ2-5; 9 bases align to TRBD2. Germline lookup yields CDR1 LNHNV and CDR2 YYDKDF (reference sequence). The length of the CDR3 is 15 residues. V was clipped by 3 bases and J by 5 bases; unmatched bases: 7.

The rearrangement joins TRBV6-6 to TRBJ2-1, with D perhaps assigned TRBD1 or TRBD2 (5 bases each). Germline-derived CDR1 and CDR2 are MNHNY and SVGAGI (reference sequence). The CDR3 totals 14 residues. Between the trimmed V and J ends, which lost 5 bases and 7 bases, there was a span of 15 bases. The CDR3 coding sequence is TGTGCCAGCAGTCCCGTCGGGGCGCAGAATGAGCAGTTCTTC. Translation: CASSPVGAQNEQFF.

The rearrangement uses TRBV3-1 (or the pseudogene TRBV3-2) and TRBJ1-2; the D gene is possibly TRBD1 (5 bases). This CDR3 has 15 amino acids. V was trimmed by 3 bases and J by 0 bases, leaving 11 bases between them. Germline V CDR1 and CDR2: LGHDT, YNNKEL (reference sequence). The chain's CDR3 is CASSQTQDTNYGYTF. As DNA, the CDR3 is TGTGCCAGCAGCCAGACCCAGGACACTAACTATGGCTACACCTTC.

This clone came up once. J is TRBJ2-7 and V is TRBV7-8, with unresolved D. The CDR3 length is 12 residues. The V end was cut by 4 bases, the J end by 4 bases, with 8 bases between. Germline lookup yields CDR1 SGHVS and CDR2 FQNEAQ. This CDR3 reads CASSSAPYEQYV. The CDR3 DNA reads TGTGCCAGCAGCTCCGCCCCGTACGAGCAGTACGTC.

This clone was counted at least ten times. The chain combines TRBV11-3 with TRBJ1-2; D not certain. The V end lost 2 bases, the J end lost 12 bases, and 16 bases lay between the germline ends. Germline CDR1 reads SGHNT; CDR2 reads YENEEA. This CDR3 region has 13 residues. The CDR3 coding sequence is TGTGCCAGCAGCTTACTCGGAGTGCTCGGCGACACCTTC. Its protein is CASSLLGVLGDTF.

The gene calls are TRBV5-1 and TRBJ2-1, with 8 bases that match TRBD2. The CDR3 is 18 residues long. Germline assignment: CDR1 SGHRS and CDR2 YFSETQ. V shed 4 bases and J 0 bases; nucleotides not matched to a gene: 12. The CDR3: CASSAPSSGASSYNEQFF. CDR3 DNA: TGCGCCAGCAGCGCCCCCAGTAGCGGGGCTAGCTCCTACAATGAGCAGTTCTTC.

The chain links TRBV7-2 to TRBJ1-2; D is possibly TRBD1 (5 bases). From germline, CDR1 is SGHTA and CDR2 FQGNSA. The CDR3 consists of 15 residues. V was shortened by 5 bases and J by 6 bases, with 19 bases between the two germline ends. The CDR3, as DNA: TGTGCCAGCAGCACTCGGGACCCCGGATTGGATGGCTACACCTTC. It specifies CASSTRDPGLDGYTF.

This sequence joins TRBV28 and TRBJ1-2; D unresolved. Trimming left V 2 bases short and J 0 bases short, with 13 bases between. Per the germline V gene, CDR1 is MDHEN and CDR2 is SYDVKM. This CDR3 contains 16 residues. The CDR3 DNA is TGTGCCAGCAGTTTAAATTGGTTCAGGACTAACTATGGCTACACCTTC. Its translation: CASSLNWFRTNYGYTF.